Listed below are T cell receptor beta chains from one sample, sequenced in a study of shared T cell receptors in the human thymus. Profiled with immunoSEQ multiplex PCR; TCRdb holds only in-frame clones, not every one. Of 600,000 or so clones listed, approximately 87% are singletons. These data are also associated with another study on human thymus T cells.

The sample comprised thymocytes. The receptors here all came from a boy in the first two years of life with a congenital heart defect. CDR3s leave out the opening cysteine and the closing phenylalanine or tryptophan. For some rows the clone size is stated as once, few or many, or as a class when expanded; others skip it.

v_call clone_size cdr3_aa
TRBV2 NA ASRPRARGGEQY
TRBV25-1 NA ASSAGSQYEQY
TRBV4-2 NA ASSQEKQGQGNTEAF
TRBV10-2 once ATSLTGETQY
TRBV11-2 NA ASSLEGRAGSFYEQY
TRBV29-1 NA SVEGENNEQF
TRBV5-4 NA ASSPTDNRHTGELF
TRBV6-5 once ASSYSAIPQAYEQY
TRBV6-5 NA ASSSGDLTKEKLF
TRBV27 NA ASSSGSGLPYEQY
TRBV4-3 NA ASSLQTSKETQY
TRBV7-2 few ASSLGYRGGQPQH
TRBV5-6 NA ASSLASGLADYEQY
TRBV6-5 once ASSYSRVVGELF
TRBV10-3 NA AISRELTRRETQY
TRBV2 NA ASRGGPSEQY
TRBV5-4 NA ASSLRGNTEAF
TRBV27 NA ASSPLAGETQY
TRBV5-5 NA ASSWTGTTGNSPLH
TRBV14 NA ASSQEQGNYGYT
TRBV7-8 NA ASSFERTGGRETQY
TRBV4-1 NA ASSQSSGNTEAF
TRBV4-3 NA ASSREDGTTENTEAF
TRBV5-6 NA ASSSRAGNTIY
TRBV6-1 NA ASSEVFSDEQF
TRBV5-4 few ASSSRGGVKQY
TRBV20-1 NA SASEEQF
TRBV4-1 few ASSHRRAGETQY
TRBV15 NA ATSRDRGSSYNEQF
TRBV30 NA AWSQGAYETQY
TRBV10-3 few AISTQRQVENTIY